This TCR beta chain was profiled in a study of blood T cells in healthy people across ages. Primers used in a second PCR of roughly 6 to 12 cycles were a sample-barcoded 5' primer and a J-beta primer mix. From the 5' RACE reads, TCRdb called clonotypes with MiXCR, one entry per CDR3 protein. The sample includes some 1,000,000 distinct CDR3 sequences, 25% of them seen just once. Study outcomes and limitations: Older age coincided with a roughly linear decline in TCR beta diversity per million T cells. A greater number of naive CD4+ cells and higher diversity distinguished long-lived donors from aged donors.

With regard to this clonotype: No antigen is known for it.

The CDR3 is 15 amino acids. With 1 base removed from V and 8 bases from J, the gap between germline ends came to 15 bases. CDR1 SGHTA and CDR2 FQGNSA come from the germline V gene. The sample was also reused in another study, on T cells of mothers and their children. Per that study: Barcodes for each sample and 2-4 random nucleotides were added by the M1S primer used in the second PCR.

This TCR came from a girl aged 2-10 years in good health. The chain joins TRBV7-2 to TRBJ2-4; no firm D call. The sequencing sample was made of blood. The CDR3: CASSLVGQPGHIQYF. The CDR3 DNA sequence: TGTGCCAGCAGCTTAGTAGGGCAGCCTGGGCACATTCAGTACTTC.